A single sample gave rise to the 22 T cell receptor beta chains below, sequenced in a study of blood T cell repertoires in COVID-19. Method: immunoSEQ multiplex PCR; TCRdb's copy keeps in-frame clones and lacks some. This table holds 250,000 or so clones, more than 70% found once. Sequenced sample: peripheral blood. The origin of the receptors is a woman between 25 and 40 years old with COVID-19, enrolled during active disease.

Turning to this clone: Germline and junction disagree at one end, which may indicate a read error. The rearrangement uses TRBV27 and TRBJ2-4, with D possibly being TRBD2 (6 bases). The CDR3 covers 15 residues. The germline V gene has CDR1 MNHEY and CDR2 SMNVEV (reference sequence). The CDR3 sequence: CASSFYSGARNIQYF. CDR3 nucleotide sequence: TGTGCCAGCAGTTTTTATTCGGGAGCCAGAAACATTCAGTACTTC.

This clone occurred once. The CDR3 loop is CASRDYRDKVSGNTIYF. As DNA, the CDR3 is TGTGCCAGCAGAGACTATCGGGACAAGGTCTCTGGAAACACCATATATTTT. The rearrangement links TRBV2 to TRBJ1-3; possible D gene TRBD1, 6 bases. The CDR3 totals 17 residues. Trimming pared 6 bases from V and 0 bases from J, leaving 18 bases between. CDR1 is SNHLY and CDR2 is FYNNEI in the germline V gene.

The chain joins TRBV11-3 to TRBJ1-1; TRBD1 aligns across 8 bases. The CDR3 loop spans 15 amino acids. V dropped 3 bases and J dropped 0; count of bases not matched to a gene: 3. CDR1 and CDR2 from the germline V gene are SGHNT and YENEEA. CDR3 amino acids: CASSFDRGMNTEAFF. The DNA of the CDR3 is TGTGCCAGCAGCTTCGACAGGGGAATGAACACTGAAGCTTTCTTT.

This sequence joins TRBV9 and TRBJ2-3, with 14 bases matching TRBD2. CDR1 is SGDLS, CDR2 YYNGEE, per germline. The length of the CDR3 is 16 residues. V was clipped by 3 bases and J by 2 bases; unmatched bases: 2. CDR3 sequence reads: CASSGLAGGFTDTQYF. The CDR3 DNA reads TGTGCCAGCAGCGGACTAGCGGGGGGGTTCACAGATACGCAGTATTTT.

The chain is built from TRBV11-2 and TRBJ2-1; TRBD2 aligns across 13 bases. Germline assignment: CDR1 SGHAT and CDR2 FQNNGV. CDR3 size: 16 residues. The V gene end was trimmed by 6 bases and the J gene end by 9 bases; junction bases not matched to a gene: 11. This chain's CDR3 is CASRAGTSGAGGEQFF. CDR3 sequence (DNA): TGTGCCAGCAGGGCCGGGACTAGCGGGGCGGGAGGTGAGCAGTTCTTC.

This rearrangement joins TRBV3-1 (or the pseudogene TRBV3-2) to TRBJ2-2; the D is unclear. V shed 4 bases and J shed 2 bases, with 14 bases lying between them. The CDR3 consists of 16 residues. Germline CDR1 reads LGHDT; CDR2 reads YNNKEL (reference sequence). As DNA, the CDR3 is TGTGCCAGCAGCCTCGGCCCAACAGCAAACACCGGGGAGCTGTTTTTT. Translated, it gives CASSLGPTANTGELFF.

The chain joins TRBV5-6 to TRBJ1-4; D is unclear. Trimming removed 0 bases at V and 4 bases at J, with 10 bases between. Looked up from germline, CDR1 is SGHDT and CDR2 is YYEEEE. The CDR3 has 15 amino acids. The CDR3 nucleotides are TGTGCCAGCAGCTTGGGACGGGGAGTTAATGAAAAACTGTTTTTT. Translation gives CASSLGRGVNEKLFF.

J is TRBJ2-3 and V is TRBV5-1, with 11 bases identical to TRBD2. The CDR3 totals 14 residues. Trimming took 3 bases from V and 3 from J; bases not matched to a gene: 0. CDR1 SGHRS and CDR2 YFSETQ come from the germline V gene. The DNA for the CDR3 is TGCGCCAGCAGCTGGACTAGCGGGACAGATACGCAGTATTTT. It codes for CASSWTSGTDTQYF.

This chain joins TRBV24-1 and TRBJ2-3; unclear D gene. The germline V and J ends were trimmed by 3 bases and 1 base, with 7 bases remaining between them. CDR1 is KGHDR, CDR2 SFDVKD, per germline. The CDR3 sequence is 14 residues long. This CDR3 is CATSDGGRTDTQYF. CDR3 sequence (DNA): TGTGCCACCAGTGATGGCGGCCGCACAGATACGCAGTATTTT.

V is TRBV4-3 and J is TRBJ2-1; 8 bases match TRBD2. The J segment lost 6 bases and the V segment lost 4 bases, leaving 14 bases of the junction unmatched. Germline V CDR1 and CDR2: LGHNA, YSLEER. This CDR3 contains 17 residues. In DNA form, the CDR3 reads TGCGCCAGCAGCCTTCGTCCACAGCGGGAGCAGGGCAATGAGCAGTTCTTC. Translated: CASSLRPQREQGNEQFF.

This rearrangement joins TRBV4-3 to TRBJ1-1, with TRBD1 matching 8 bases. CDR1 and CDR2 (germline): LGHNA, YSLEER. Trimming cost V 4 bases and J 0 bases; bases outside gene matches: 4. This CDR3 is 15 amino acids long. The CDR3: CASSRLTGVNTEAFF. Here the CDR3 DNA reads TGCGCCAGCAGCCGGTTGACAGGGGTGAACACTGAAGCTTTCTTT.

CDR3 nucleotide sequence: TGTGCCAGCAGCGTAACAGGGAGTAAGAACACTGAAGCTTTCTTT. Amino acid sequence: CASSVTGSKNTEAFF. The chain couples TRBV6-5 to TRBJ1-1; the D gene is possibly TRBD1 (6 bases). Per germline, CDR1 MNHEY and CDR2 SVGAGI. This CDR3 has 15 amino acids. Trimming cost V 6 bases and J 1 base, with 15 bases left between them.

The chain is built from TRBV6-6 and TRBJ2-7; TRBD2 agrees at 7 bases. The CDR3 spans 16 residues. Germline V gene data show CDR1 as MNHNY and CDR2 as SVGAGI (reference sequence). The J segment lost 1 base and the V segment lost 2 bases, leaving 8 bases of the junction unmatched. This CDR3 is CASSYDSAGVSYEQYF. Written as DNA, the CDR3 is TGTGCCAGCAGTTACGATTCGGCGGGGGTGTCCTACGAGCAGTACTTC.

V gene TRBV20-1 combines with J gene TRBJ2-1; TRBD2 matches at 7 bases. Germline CDR1 DFQATT, CDR2 SNEGSKA (reference sequence). The trim removed 3 bases at V and 4 bases at J, leaving 9 bases unmatched. This CDR3 is 15 amino acids long. Written as DNA, the CDR3 is TGCAGTGCTAGTGGCTTGGAGCGGGATTACAATGAGCAGTTCTTC. It translates to CSASGLERDYNEQFF.

This chain uses TRBV19 with TRBJ2-7; 13 bases are a match to TRBD2. Germline V lookup: CDR1 LNHDA, CDR2 SQIVND (reference sequence). The junction had 6 bases not matched to a gene; V was cut back by 5 bases and J by 2 bases. CDR3 size: 16 residues. The CDR3 spells CASSSRLAGGTYEQYF. DNA of the CDR3: TGTGCCAGTAGTTCCCGACTAGCGGGGGGTACCTACGAGCAGTACTTC.

J is TRBJ2-5 and V is TRBV2; the D gene is possibly TRBD2 (5 bases). Trimming took off 3 bases at V and 1 base at J, with 15 bases between the two ends. The CDR3 covers 16 residues. The germline CDR1 and CDR2 sequences are SNHLY and FYNNEI. The CDR3: CASSDSVEEIQETQYF. In nucleotides, the CDR3 is TGTGCCAGCAGTGATAGCGTTGAGGAGATCCAAGAGACCCAGTACTTC.

This chain links TRBV7-9 with TRBJ2-2; 7 nucleotides align to TRBD1. This CDR3 is 17 amino acids long. Germline V lookup: CDR1 SEHNR, CDR2 FQNEAQ (reference sequence). V lost 7 bases to trimming and J lost 5 bases; unmatched junction nucleotides: 16. CDR3 coding DNA: TGTGCCAGCACCTCACCTCCGACAGGGCGGGTAACCGGGGAGCTGTTTTTT. Protein: CASTSPPTGRVTGELFF.

The CDR3 protein is CASSQEQVDSPLHF. The CDR3 region has the DNA TGTGCCAGCAGCCAAGAACAGGTTGATTCACCCCTCCACTTT. The chain is built from TRBV4-2 and TRBJ1-6; TRBD1 might be the D (5 bases). The V gene's germline CDR1 is LGHNA and CDR2 YNFKEQ. The CDR3 length is 14 residues. The germline V and J ends were trimmed by 0 bases and 8 bases, with 8 bases remaining between them.

J is TRBJ2-1 and V is TRBV6-5; TRBD2 matches at 7 bases. The CDR3 runs 14 residues. The germline V gene has CDR1 MNHEY and CDR2 SVGAGI. V lost 2 bases, J lost 6 bases, and 4 bases stayed unmatched. The CDR3, as DNA: TGTGCCAGCAGTTACAGAGGGAGGGGCAATGAGCAGTTCTTC. Translated, it gives CASSYRGRGNEQFF.

The J gene is TRBJ1-1, the V gene TRBV11-3; D remains ambiguous. Germline V lookup: CDR1 SGHNT, CDR2 YENEEA. The CDR3 is made up of 14 amino acids. V shed 5 bases and J shed 1 base, with 11 bases lying between them. In nucleotides, the CDR3 is TGTGCCAGCAGCCACGGGGAAGGGAACACTGAAGCTTTCTTT. It encodes CASSHGEGNTEAFF.

The chain employs TRBV4-3 and TRBJ2-1; TRBD2 matches 8 bases. The junction had 9 bases not matched to a gene; V was cut back by 4 bases and J by 7 bases. The CDR3 spans 15 residues. Germline CDR1 LGHNA, CDR2 YSLEER. This CDR3 is CASSPRGGWFNEQFF. CDR3 nucleotide sequence: TGCGCCAGCAGCCCTCGGGGGGGCTGGTTTAATGAGCAGTTCTTC.

V gene TRBV6-1 combines with J gene TRBJ1-1, with TRBD1 matching over 7 bases. The V and J ends lost 2 bases and 3 bases, in that order; junction bases with no gene match: 0. This CDR3 is built from 13 residues. CDR1 and CDR2 (germline): MNHNS, SASEGT. The CDR3 spells CASSEQGDTEAFF. The CDR3 DNA follows: TGTGCCAGCAGTGAACAGGGGGACACTGAAGCTTTCTTT.